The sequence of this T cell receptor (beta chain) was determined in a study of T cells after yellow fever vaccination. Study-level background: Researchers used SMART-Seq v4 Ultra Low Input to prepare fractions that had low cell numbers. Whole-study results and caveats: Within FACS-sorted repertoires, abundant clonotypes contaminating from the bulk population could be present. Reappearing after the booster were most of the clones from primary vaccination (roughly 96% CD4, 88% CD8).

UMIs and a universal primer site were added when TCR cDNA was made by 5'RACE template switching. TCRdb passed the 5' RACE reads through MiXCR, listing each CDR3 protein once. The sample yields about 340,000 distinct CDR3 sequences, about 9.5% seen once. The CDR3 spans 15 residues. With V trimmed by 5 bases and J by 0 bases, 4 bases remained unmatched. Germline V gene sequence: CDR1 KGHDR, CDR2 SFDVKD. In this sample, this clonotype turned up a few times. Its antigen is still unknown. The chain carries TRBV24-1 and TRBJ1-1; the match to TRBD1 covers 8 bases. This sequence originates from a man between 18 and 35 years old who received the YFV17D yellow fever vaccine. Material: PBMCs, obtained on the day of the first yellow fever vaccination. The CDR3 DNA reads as TGTGCCACCAGTGGGGCAGGGGGCTTGAACACTGAAGCTTTCTTT. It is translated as CATSGAGGLNTEAFF.